This T cell receptor (beta chain) was captured by sequencing in a study of patients and donors after allogeneic stem cell transplantation (dated by TCRdb to the early 2020s). Inclusive of the bounding cysteine and phenylalanine, the CDR3 is 16 residues long. This entry keeps only the CDR3 DNA: 48 bases, framed from base 1. Per the germline V gene (reference sequence), SEHNR is the CDR1 and FQNEAQ is the CDR2. Between the V and J ends, shortened by 4 bases and 4 bases respectively, the junction contains 19 bases. This clonotype was observed a handful of times. It lacks a known antigen. Base qualities were left out, and no much larger clone turns up one base away. The library was prepared using RT-PCR. The sample was run on a NextSeq 550. TCRdb took the public reads, trimmed them with fastp at Q25, ran MiXCR for clone calling and kept in-frame beta chains. Merged by CDR3 protein, the rows form single entries marked with the most common genes and DNA. The sample table lists 20,000 or so distinct CDR3 sequences, about 45% of them with a count of one. Together, the top ten hold roughly three quarters of the sample.

This sequence was found in a human donor who was either an allogeneic HSCT recipient or a stem cell or donor lymphocyte infusion donor (not recorded which). It is not recorded whose cells these are; they may come from a transplant donor. Sequenced input: blood, either unsorted or a sorted T cell fraction (not recorded which). The chain joins TRBV7-9 to TRBJ1-2; tentative D gene TRBD1, with 5 bases matching. The CDR3 protein sequence reads: CASSSPAKTVLYGYTF. The nucleotides read TGTGCCAGCAGCTCTCCGGCCAAGACAGTCCTCTATGGCTACACCTTC.